Listed below are T cell receptor beta chains from one sample, sequenced in a study of shared clonotypes between healthy human individuals. Assay: immunoSEQ multiplex PCR; the TCRdb copy retains only in-frame clones and omits some. The sample gives around 620,000 clones, 95% of which show up once; approximately 0.11% is in the top ten. Sequencing was performed on naive CD8+ T cells sorted from blood. The receptors here all came from a woman aged 25 to 39 in good health. CDR3s include the opening cysteine and the closing phenylalanine or tryptophan. Fields, in order: D gene, clone size, V gene, J gene, CDR3 DNA, CDR3 protein. The D gene is left open where the match is weak. Part of the rows lack a size; the others show once, few, many or a class for expanded clones.

TRBD2	-	TRBV28	TRBJ2-5	TGTGCCAGCCGGAATATTGCACTAGCGTTACAAGAGACCCAGTACTTC	CASRNIALALQETQYF
-	-	TRBV7-8	TRBJ2-7	TGTGCCAGCAGCTCACAGGGTCCCTACGAGCAGTACTTC	CASSSQGPYEQYF
-	-	TRBV5-1	TRBJ2-7	TGCGCCAGCAGCTACACCCCGGAATACGAGCAGTACTTC	CASSYTPEYEQYF
-	-	TRBV28	TRBJ1-1	TGTGCCAGCAGTACCGGAGGCTTAGGTGAAGCTTTCTTT	CASSTGGLGEAFF
-	-	TRBV5-4	TRBJ2-7	TGTGCCAGCAGCTTGTCCCCCCTCTACGAGCAGTACTTC	CASSLSPLYEQYF
-	-	TRBV2	TRBJ1-1	TGTGCCAGCAGTGAAGCTCCGAGGAACACTGAAGCTTTCTTT	CASSEAPRNTEAFF
TRBD2	-	TRBV13	TRBJ2-2	TGTGCCAGCAGCCCCACAAAGCGGGAGGGCTCCACCGGGGAGCTGTTTTTT	CASSPTKREGSTGELFF
-	once	TRBV28	TRBJ1-5	TGTGCCAGCAGTCGGTCCCGGATTAGCAATCAGCCCCAGCATTTT	CASSRSRISNQPQHF
-	-	TRBV19	TRBJ2-5	TGTGCCAGTAGTCTCGGCAGTTCGTACCAAGAGACCCAGTACTTC	CASSLGSSYQETQYF
-	-	TRBV7-9	TRBJ1-6	TGTGCCAGCGAAACGAGGCGTCCCTTT	CASETRRPF
-	once	TRBV7-9	TRBJ2-1	TGTGCCAGCAGCCCAGGACTCGATGAGCAGTTCTTC	CASSPGLDEQFF
-	-	TRBV4-1	TRBJ2-1	TGCGCCAGCAGCCAAGTAGCAACGGGCGATAATGAGCAGTTCTTC	CASSQVATGDNEQFF
TRBD1	once	TRBV4-1	TRBJ1-1	TGCGCCAGCAGCGAGACAGGGTACACTGAAGCTTTCTTT	CASSETGYTEAFF
TRBD1	-	TRBV6-1	TRBJ1-2	TGTGCCAGCATGGACAGGGTGGACTATGGCTACACCTTC	CASMDRVDYGYTF
-	-	TRBV27	TRBJ2-3	TGTGCCAGCAGTTTTCTAGGGGCAGATACGCAGTATTTT	CASSFLGADTQYF
TRBD1	-	TRBV7-9	TRBJ2-7	TGTGCCAGCAGCATAACGGGACAGGGCTACGAGCAGTACTTC	CASSITGQGYEQYF
TRBD2	-	TRBV10-2	TRBJ2-7	TGCGCCAGCAGTGAGGAGGATAGCGGGAATTACGAGCAGTACTTC	CASSEEDSGNYEQYF
-	once	TRBV27	TRBJ2-1	TGTGCCAGCAGTTTGGGGGACAACTACAATGAGCAGTTCTTC	CASSLGDNYNEQFF
-	-	TRBV5-1	TRBJ2-7	TGCGCCAGCAGCCCCCGGGACGGCTACGAGCAGTACTTC	CASSPRDGYEQYF
TRBD1	-	TRBV25-1	TRBJ1-1	TGTGCCAGCAGTGCATACAGGGGGGACACTGAAGCTTTCTTT	CASSAYRGDTEAFF
TRBD2	-	TRBV19	TRBJ2-7	TGTGCCAGTAGTATGTGGAGCGGGAGTAAGGACGAGCAGTACTTC	CASSMWSGSKDEQYF
TRBD2	-	TRBV6-4	TRBJ2-7	TGTGCCAGCAGTGACTCGCCTAGCGGGAGGAGAGGTTCCATGTCCTACGAGCAGTACTTC	CASSDSPSGRRGSMSYEQYF
-	-	TRBV27	TRBJ2-2	TGTGCCAGCAGTTTGAGCTGGGGCGGGGAGCTGTTTTTT	CASSLSWGGELFF
-	-	TRBV2	TRBJ2-1	TGTGCCAGTTGCGATAATTTTGAGCAGTTCTTC	CASCDNFEQFF
-	-	TRBV29-1	TRBJ2-1	TGCAGCGTTGAGGGCAGGGAGGTCGCCTACAATGAGCAGTTCTTC	CSVEGREVAYNEQFF
-	-	TRBV7-2	TRBJ1-4	TGTGCCAGCAGCCCTACTCTGTGGGTTTACGGTAATGAAAAACTGTTTTTT	CASSPTLWVYGNEKLFF
-	-	TRBV4-1	TRBJ2-7	TGCGCCAGCAGCCAAGATAACAGGGTTGGAAGCGAGCAGTACTTC	CASSQDNRVGSEQYF
-	few	TRBV11-2	TRBJ2-7	TGTGCCAGCAGCTCGGGGGCTCCCGAGCAGTACTTC	CASSSGAPEQYF
-	once	TRBV5-1	TRBJ2-1	TGCGCCAGCAGACCTAGTACTAGGCCCCTTTACAATGAGCAGTTCTTC	CASRPSTRPLYNEQFF
-	-	TRBV28	TRBJ1-2	TGTGCCAGCAGTCCCTTGGGGGGGGCGGAAGGCTATGGCTACACCTTC	CASSPLGGAEGYGYTF
-	-	TRBV27	TRBJ2-7	TGTGCCAGCAGTTTTGTCGCAGGATCCTACGAGCAGTACTTC	CASSFVAGSYEQYF
TRBD1	-	TRBV5-1	TRBJ2-3	TGCGCCAGCAGCTACCCGCGGGACAGGGGTCCTACTAGCACAGATACGCAGTATTTT	CASSYPRDRGPTSTDTQYF
TRBD2	once	TRBV6-5	TRBJ2-7	TGTGCCAGCAGTTATAGGGCGGGAGGAGGCTACGAGCAGTACTTC	CASSYRAGGGYEQYF